Below are 26 T cell receptor beta chains sequenced from a single sample in a study of T cells in women clearing cervical HPV infection. Data came from immunoSEQ multiplex PCR; TCRdb stores just in-frame clones and leaves some out. Here the sample table reports about 31,000 clones. Sequencing was done on a sample of blood buffy coat. These receptors were obtained from a woman aged 18 to 75 with a cervical HPV16 infection that either progressed to CIN3+ or cleared (not recorded which).

Concerning this clone itself: The read terminates 3 residues before the CDR3 end, so the remaining end is supplied by the germline J gene. The chain combines TRBV6-4 with TRBJ2-1; 9 bases map to TRBD2. The junction had 1 base not matched to a gene; V was cut back by 2 bases and J by 2 bases. The CDR3 has 15 residues. CDR1 and CDR2 (germline): MRHNA, SNTAGT. CDR3 amino acids: CASSDRGGAYNEQFF. The DNA read from the CDR3 is TGTGCCAGCAGTGACCGCGGGGGGGCCTACAATGAG.

A note on this clone: From the germline J gene comes the end of the CDR3, since the read stops 3 residues before it. This rearrangement joins TRBV11-2 to TRBJ2-1; maybe TRBD1 (5 bases). The germline CDR1 and CDR2 sequences are SGHAT and FQNNGV. V shed 2 bases and J shed 9 bases, with 11 bases lying between them. This CDR3 region has 13 residues. The chain's CDR3 is CASSLQGLVEQFF. The covered CDR3 bases are TGTGCCAGCAGCTTACAGGGTTTAGTTGAG.

Remarks on this clone: Read sequence stops 3 residues before the CDR3 end, and the germline J gene provides the missing end. The chain has TRBV20-1 and TRBJ2-7; TRBD1 is a possible D gene (5 bases). CDR1 DFQATT and CDR2 SNEGSKA come from the germline V gene (reference sequence). The germline V and J ends were trimmed by 6 bases and 2 bases, with 17 bases remaining between them. The CDR3 extends over 14 amino acids. CDR3 loop: CSAIDGAVTYEQYF. CDR3 bases read: TGCAGTGCCATAGATGGGGCAGTGACCTACGAG.

Concerning this clone: The read falls 3 residues short of the CDR3 end, and the missing part is taken from the germline J gene. J is TRBJ2-7 and V is TRBV5-1; tentatively, D is TRBD2 (5 bases). CDR3 length: 15 residues. V lost 4 bases to trimming and J lost 0 bases, with 14 bases between them. Per the germline V gene, CDR1 is SGHRS and CDR2 is YFSETQ. The CDR3 here is CASSPRAPSSYEQYF. The CDR3 bases that were read are TGCGCCAGCAGCCCGAGGGCACCGAGCTCCTACGAG.

Comments on this clone: The read stops 3 residues short of the end of the CDR3; the missing end is completed from the germline J gene. V and J are TRBV10-3 and TRBJ1-2; no definite D call. CDR3 size: 15 residues. Per the germline V gene, CDR1 is ENHRY and CDR2 is SYGVKD. Trimming shortened V by 0 bases and J by 6 bases, and 14 bases separated the two germline ends. CDR3 residues: CAISESAAVENGYTF. Incomplete CDR3 DNA: TGTGCCATCAGTGAGTCGGCGGCAGTTGAGAATGGC.

A word on this clone: The read halts 3 residues ahead of the CDR3 end, with the missing end drawn from the germline J gene. The V gene is TRBV19, the J gene TRBJ1-2, with 7 bases matching TRBD1. The CDR3 totals 16 residues. The J segment lost 1 base and the V segment lost 5 bases, leaving 10 bases of the junction unmatched. Germline V gene lookup returns CDR1 LNHDA and CDR2 SQIVND (reference sequence). The CDR3 loop is CASSALRRDSNYGYTF. CDR3 DNA, as far as it was read: TGTGCCAGTAGTGCTCTCCGCCGGGACAGTAACTATGGC. The full variable domain, rest sourced from reference TRBV19 and TRBJ1-2, is DGGITQSPKYLFRKEGQNVTLSCEQNLNHDAMYWYRQDPGQGLRLIYYSQIVNDFQKGDIAEGYSVSREKKESFPLTVTSAQKNPTAFYLCASSALRRDSNYGYTFGSGTRLTVV.

Regarding this clone: Coverage ceases 3 residues before the CDR3 finishes, and the germline J gene fills in the end. The chain links TRBV13 to TRBJ2-1, with a tentative D call TRBD2 (6 bases). This CDR3 has 14 amino acids. The germline V gene has CDR1 PRHDT and CDR2 FYEKMQ (reference sequence). Trimming removed 1 base at V and 6 bases at J, with 10 bases between. CDR3 sequence: CASSLAQGGNEQFF. CDR3 DNA (partial): TGTGCCAGCAGCTTAGCTCAGGGAGGCAATGAG.

As concerns this clone: The read stops 3 residues short of the end of the CDR3; the missing end is completed from the germline J gene. The chain uses TRBV20-1 and TRBJ1-5; a possible D gene is TRBD1 (5 bases). CDR3 length: 16 amino acids. CDR1 and CDR2 (germline): DFQATT, SNEGSKA (reference sequence). Trimming pared 2 bases from V and 5 bases from J, leaving 19 bases between. The CDR3 bases that were read are TGCAGTGCTAGACCCCGGGGGGGGGAAACCTATCAGCCC. Translating gives CSARPRGGETYQP. The complete CDR3 protein is CSARPRGGETYQPQHF.

Points on this clone: From the germline J gene comes the end of the CDR3, since the read stops 3 residues before it. The chain recombines TRBV7-8 with TRBJ2-2; 9 bases are a match to TRBD1. Germline V gene lookup returns CDR1 SGHVS and CDR2 FQNEAQ. The ends lost 4 bases at V and 0 bases at J; junction bases unmatched: 3. The CDR3 spans 16 residues. Here the CDR3 reads CASSWGTGPNTGELFF. Partial CDR3 DNA: TGTGCCAGCAGCTGGGGGACAGGGCCGAACACCGGGGAG.

Comment on this clone: The read falls 3 residues short of the CDR3 end, and the missing part is taken from the germline J gene. V and J are TRBV20-1 and TRBJ1-1, with a tentative D call TRBD1 (6 bases). With 0 bases removed from V and 4 bases from J, the gap between germline ends came to 9 bases. CDR1 is DFQATT and CDR2 is SNEGSKA in the germline V gene (reference sequence). CDR3 length: 13 residues. Here the CDR3 reads CSARDRGTTEAFF. Incomplete CDR3 DNA: TGCAGTGCTAGAGATAGGGGGACCACTGAA.

Remarks on this clone: Read data end 3 residues before the CDR3 end; the end is taken from the germline J gene. The chain carries TRBV2 and TRBJ2-5; 9 nucleotides align to TRBD1. Germline V CDR1 and CDR2: SNHLY, FYNNEI. With V trimmed by 2 bases and J by 3 bases, 10 bases remained unmatched. The CDR3 consists of 17 residues. The CDR3: CASSEFRTGQGEETQYF. The CDR3 DNA, read in part, is TGTGCCAGCAGTGAATTTCGGACGGGACAGGGCGAAGAGACC.

Turning to this clone: The CDR3 goes on 3 residues after the read ends, and that part is filled in from the germline J gene. The chain has TRBV5-1 and TRBJ1-2, with unresolved D. The germline CDR1 and CDR2 sequences are SGHRS and YFSETQ. The CDR3 totals 18 residues. The part of the CDR3 DNA that was read is TGCGCCAGCAGCTTGGAACTAGCGGGGAGCAATCCCACAGATACC. Protein product: CASSLELAGSNPTDT. The full CDR3 protein is CASSLELAGSNPTDTYTF.

Points on this clone: Read sequence stops 3 residues before the CDR3 end, and the germline J gene provides the missing end. The rearrangement links TRBV28 to TRBJ1-6, with 10 bases identical to TRBD1. Trimming took 2 bases from V and 9 from J; bases not matched to a gene: 4. The CDR3 covers 15 residues. Per the germline V gene, CDR1 is MDHEN and CDR2 is SYDVKM. The CDR3 protein is CASSLGDRGRSPLHF. The covered CDR3 bases are TGTGCCAGCAGTTTAGGCGACAGGGGGCGTTCACCC.

With respect to this clone: The read falls 3 residues short of the CDR3 end, and the missing part is taken from the germline J gene. The J gene is TRBJ2-2, the V gene TRBV5-1; D tentatively fits TRBD1 or TRBD2 (7 bases each). The CDR3 is 14 amino acids. In germline, CDR1 is SGHRS, CDR2 YFSETQ. The CDR3 protein is CASSAGQPNSPLFF. Incomplete CDR3 DNA: TGCGCCAGCTCAGCGGGACAGCCTAATTCACCG.

As regards this clone: The CDR3 end is not reached by the read, which stops 3 residues before it; the germline J gene fills it in. The chain carries TRBV7-2 and TRBJ2-7, with a tentative D call TRBD2 (5 bases). Germline V lookup: CDR1 SGHTA, CDR2 FQGNSA. The CDR3 sequence is 16 residues long. V lost 0 bases and J 5 bases, leaving 17 bases between the germline ends. The CDR3 sequence: CASSLAAGGAPHEQYF. Incomplete CDR3 DNA: TGTGCCAGCAGCTTAGCGGCGGGTGGTGCCCCCCACGAG.

To note about this clone: The CDR3 end falls 3 residues outside the read, so it is completed with the germline J gene. The chain couples TRBV2 to TRBJ1-4, with no clear D. Germline CDR1 and CDR2: SNHLY and FYNNEI. This CDR3 is 15 amino acids long. CDR3 bases read: TGTGCCAGCAGTGAGTTGGGCTCCTATAATTCACCA. Amino acids: CASSELGSYNSP. The entire CDR3 protein reads CASSELGSYNSPLFF. Full variable domain (rest looked up from reference TRBV2 and TRBJ1-4): EPEVTQTPSHQVTQMGQEVILRCVPISNHLYFYWYRQILGQKVEFLVSFYNNEISEKSEIFDDQFSVERPDGSNFTLKIRSTKLEDSAMYFCASSELGSYNSPLFFGSGTQLSVL.

Comments on this clone: Coverage ceases 3 residues before the CDR3 finishes, and the germline J gene fills in the end. At the DNA level, this CDR3 is encoded by other sequences in the same sample as well. The chain employs TRBV20-1 and TRBJ1-3, with D perhaps TRBD1 (5 bases). This CDR3 spans 13 amino acids. V shed 5 bases and J shed 3 bases, with 11 bases lying between them. The V gene's germline CDR1 is DFQATT and CDR2 SNEGSKA (reference sequence). CDR3 bases read: TGCAGTGCTGACCAGGGAGGTGGAAACACC. Protein sequence: CSADQGGGNT. The full CDR3 protein is CSADQGGGNTIYF.

For this clone: The read is 3 residues too short to cover the CDR3 end, so that end is filled in from the germline J gene. The chain is built from TRBV20-1 and TRBJ1-2, with D perhaps TRBD1 (5 bases). The CDR3 consists of 15 residues. Per germline, CDR1 DFQATT and CDR2 SNEGSKA (reference sequence). The CDR3 sequence is CSARDSTGGTYEYTF. Incomplete CDR3 DNA: TGCAGTGCTAGAGATTCCACCGGGGGGACCTACGAG.

Points on this clone: The read halts 3 residues ahead of the CDR3 end, with the missing end drawn from the germline J gene. The rearrangement uses TRBV20-1 and TRBJ2-1; 14 nucleotides agree with TRBD2. V was pared by 2 bases and J by 3 bases, with 6 bases of the junction left unmatched. The CDR3 has 17 residues. Germline values: CDR1 DFQATT, CDR2 SNEGSKA (reference sequence). The chain's CDR3 is CSARTLGLAGGYNEQFF. CDR3 bases read: TGCAGTGCTAGAACCCTCGGACTAGCGGGGGGCTACAATGAG.

Regarding this clone: The read terminates 3 residues before the CDR3 end, so the remaining end is supplied by the germline J gene. The V and J genes are TRBV2 and TRBJ2-2; TRBD1 aligns across 7 bases. This CDR3 is built from 13 residues. Unmatched junction bases numbered 5, after V lost 6 bases and J lost 7 bases. Per the germline V gene, CDR1 is SNHLY and CDR2 is FYNNEI. The chain's CDR3 is CASRQGYSGELFF. CDR3 DNA (partial): TGTGCCAGCAGACAGGGGTACAGCGGGGAG.

As for this clone: Coverage ceases 3 residues before the CDR3 finishes, and the germline J gene fills in the end. The chain recombines TRBV7-1 with TRBJ2-3; 16 bases are a match to TRBD2. TRBV7-1 is identified as an open reading frame with a role that is uncertain. With 3 bases clipped from V and 1 base from J, the junction kept 10 bases outside the gene matches. The CDR3 spans 20 residues. The CDR3 sequence is CASSSAMGLAGGRGTDTQYF. The covered CDR3 bases are TGTGCCAGCAGCTCCGCCATGGGACTAGCGGGGGGGCGGGGCACAGATACG.

Turning to this clone: Coverage ceases 3 residues before the CDR3 finishes, and the germline J gene fills in the end. The same CDR3 also results from other DNA sequences found in this sample. The chain couples TRBV18 to TRBJ2-1; TRBD1 is a possible D gene (6 bases). V lost 6 bases and J 9 bases, leaving 15 bases between the germline ends. The CDR3 is 13 amino acids. Germline CDR1 is KGHSH and CDR2 is LQKENI. The sequenced part of the CDR3 DNA is TGTGCCAGCTCTGGGGCTTTCAGGGGTGAG. This translates into CASSGAFRGE. The complete CDR3 protein is CASSGAFRGEQFF.

A note on this clone: The observed sequence ends 3 residues before the CDR3 terminus, with the missing tail filled in from the germline J gene. The V call is TRBV18, the J call TRBJ2-7; 8 positions agree with TRBD1. CDR3 length: 15 residues. From germline, CDR1 is KGHSH and CDR2 LQKENI. V lost 6 bases and J lost 0; bases outside the gene matches: 7. The CDR3 sequence: CASSTTGDNSYEQYF. The sequenced part of the CDR3 DNA is TGTGCCAGCTCTACGACAGGGGATAACTCCTACGAG.

CDR3 bases read: TGCAGTGCTCCAAGGACAGGGGATATCACAGATACG. Translated: CSAPRTGDITDT. The entire CDR3 protein is CSAPRTGDITDTQYF. V is TRBV20-1 and J is TRBJ2-3, with TRBD1 identical over 9 bases. The missing CDR3 end, 3 residues past where the read stops, is filled in from the germline J gene. V gave up 5 bases and J gave up 2 bases; unmatched junction bases: 8. This CDR3 spans 15 amino acids. Per the germline V gene, CDR1 is DFQATT and CDR2 is SNEGSKA (reference sequence).

With respect to this clone: The CDR3 goes on 3 residues after the read ends, and that part is filled in from the germline J gene. The chain links TRBV20-1 to TRBJ2-7; 8 bases fit TRBD1. The CDR3 totals 12 residues. V dropped 7 bases and J dropped 5; count of bases not matched to a gene: 7. CDR1 and CDR2 (germline): DFQATT, SNEGSKA (reference sequence). CDR3 DNA (partial): TGCAGTGTACAGGGGGAGCCGCACGAG. This sequence encodes CSVQGEPHE. The full CDR3 is CSVQGEPHEQYF.

Of note for this clone: The CDR3 end lies 3 residues beyond the end of the read and is filled in from the germline J gene. This chain connects TRBV20-1 to TRBJ1-1, with D uncertain. The length of the CDR3 is 13 residues. CDR1 and CDR2 (germline): DFQATT, SNEGSKA (reference sequence). The part of the CDR3 DNA that was read is TGCAGTGCTAGAGATACAGAGGCCCGAGAA. This encodes CSARDTEARE. The entire CDR3 protein is CSARDTEAREAFF.